This TCR beta chain stems from a study of blood T cell repertoires in COVID-19. The V and J ends lost 0 bases and 4 bases, in that order; junction bases with no gene match: 4. This CDR3 has 15 amino acids. The V gene's germline CDR1 is SGHRS and CDR2 YFSETQ. Method: immunoSEQ multiplex PCR; TCRdb's copy keeps in-frame clones and lacks some. Among tens of thousands of clones listed, 70% to 90% were seen once. The TCR was taken from an older man with active COVID-19. The chain links TRBV5-1 to TRBJ2-5; 9 nucleotides match TRBD2. The sample was peripheral blood. The CDR3 coding sequence is TGCGCCAGCAGCTTGGTCGCGGGAGGGGGAGAGACCCAGTACTTC. This sequence encodes CASSLVAGGGETQYF.